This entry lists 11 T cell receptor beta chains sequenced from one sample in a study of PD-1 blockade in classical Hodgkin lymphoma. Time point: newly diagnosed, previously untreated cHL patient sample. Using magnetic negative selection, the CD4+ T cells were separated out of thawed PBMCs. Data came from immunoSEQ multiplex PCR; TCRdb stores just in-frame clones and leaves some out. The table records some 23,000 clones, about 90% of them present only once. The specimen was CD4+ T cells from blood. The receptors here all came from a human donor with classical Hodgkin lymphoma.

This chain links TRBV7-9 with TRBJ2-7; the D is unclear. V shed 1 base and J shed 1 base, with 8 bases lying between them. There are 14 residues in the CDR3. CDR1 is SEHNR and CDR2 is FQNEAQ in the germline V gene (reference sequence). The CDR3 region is CASSLGPESYEQYF. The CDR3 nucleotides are TGTGCCAGCAGCTTAGGCCCCGAGTCCTACGAGCAGTACTTC.

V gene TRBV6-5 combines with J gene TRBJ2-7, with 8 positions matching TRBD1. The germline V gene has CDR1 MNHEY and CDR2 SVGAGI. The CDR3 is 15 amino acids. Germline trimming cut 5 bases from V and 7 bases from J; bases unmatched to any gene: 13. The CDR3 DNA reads TGTGCCAGCAGTCACCCAGGGACAGGCCATCGGGAGCAGTACTTC. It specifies CASSHPGTGHREQYF.

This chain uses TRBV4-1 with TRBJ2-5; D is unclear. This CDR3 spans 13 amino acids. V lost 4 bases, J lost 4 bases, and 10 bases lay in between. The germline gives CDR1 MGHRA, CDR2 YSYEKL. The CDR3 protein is CASSRLGGETQYF. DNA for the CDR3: TGCGCCAGCAGCCGGCTGGGTGGAGAGACCCAGTACTTC.

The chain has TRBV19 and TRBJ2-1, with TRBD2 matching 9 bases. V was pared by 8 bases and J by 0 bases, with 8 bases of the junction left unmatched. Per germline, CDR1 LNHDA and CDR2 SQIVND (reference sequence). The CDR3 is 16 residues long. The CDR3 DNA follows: TGTGCCAGTCGTACGCGGGGGGGTAGCTCCTACAATGAGCAGTTCTTC. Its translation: CASRTRGGSSYNEQFF.

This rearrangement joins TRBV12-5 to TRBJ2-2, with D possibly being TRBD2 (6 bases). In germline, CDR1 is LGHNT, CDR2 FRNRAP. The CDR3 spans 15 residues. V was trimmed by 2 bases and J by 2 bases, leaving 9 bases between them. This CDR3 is CASGLTGGNTGELFF. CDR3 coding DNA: TGTGCTAGTGGTTTGACCGGGGGAAACACCGGGGAGCTGTTTTTT.

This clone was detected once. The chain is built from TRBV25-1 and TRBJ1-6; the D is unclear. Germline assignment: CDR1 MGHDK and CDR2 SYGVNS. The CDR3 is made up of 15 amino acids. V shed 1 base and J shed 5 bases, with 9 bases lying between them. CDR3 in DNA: TGTGCCAGCAGTGAATCCATCACCGATAATTCACCCCTCCACTTT. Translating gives CASSESITDNSPLHF. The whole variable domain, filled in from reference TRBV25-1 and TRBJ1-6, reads EADIYQTPRYLVIGTGKKITLECSQTMGHDKMYWYQQDPGMELHLIHYSYGVNSTEKGDLSSESTVSRIRTEHFPLTLESARPSHTSQYLCASSESITDNSPLHFGNGTRLTVT.

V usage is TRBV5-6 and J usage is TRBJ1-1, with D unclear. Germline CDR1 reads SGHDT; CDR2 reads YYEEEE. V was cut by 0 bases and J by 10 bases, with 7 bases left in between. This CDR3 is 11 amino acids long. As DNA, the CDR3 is TGTGCCAGCAGCTTGGGTCCGTCAGCTTTCTTT. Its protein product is CASSLGPSAFF.

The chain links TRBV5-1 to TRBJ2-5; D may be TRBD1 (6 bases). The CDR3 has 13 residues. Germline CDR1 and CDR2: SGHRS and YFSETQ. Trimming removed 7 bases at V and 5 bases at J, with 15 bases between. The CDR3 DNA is TGCGCCAGCCAGCCTGGGGGCGGGGAGACCCAGTACTTC. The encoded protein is CASQPGGGETQYF.

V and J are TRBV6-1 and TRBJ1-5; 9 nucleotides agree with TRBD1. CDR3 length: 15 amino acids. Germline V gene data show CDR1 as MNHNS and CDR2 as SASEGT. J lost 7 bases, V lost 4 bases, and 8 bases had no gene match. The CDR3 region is CASSAGTGNEQPQHF. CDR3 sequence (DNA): TGTGCCAGCAGTGCCGGGACAGGGAATGAACAGCCCCAGCATTTT.

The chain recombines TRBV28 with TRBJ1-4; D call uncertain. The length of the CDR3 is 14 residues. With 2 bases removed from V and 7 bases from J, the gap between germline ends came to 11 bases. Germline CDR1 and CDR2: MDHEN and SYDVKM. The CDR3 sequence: CASSLDLRGEKLFF. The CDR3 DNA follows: TGTGCCAGCAGTTTAGACCTCCGGGGTGAAAAACTGTTTTTT.

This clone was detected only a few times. The CDR3 coding sequence is TGCGCCAGCAGCTTGGCCGGGGGAATCACTGAAGCTTTCTTT. Translated: CASSLAGGITEAFF. The chain combines TRBV5-1 with TRBJ1-1; a weak D match, TRBD1 (5 bases). There are 14 residues in the CDR3. Germline V gene sequence: CDR1 SGHRS, CDR2 YFSETQ. The germline V and J ends were trimmed by 0 bases and 4 bases, with 10 bases remaining between them.